The sequence of this TCR beta chain was determined in a study of control samples from healthy donors and cancer patients. The germline V gene has CDR1 SEHNR and CDR2 FQNEAQ (reference sequence). V lost 3 bases to trimming and J lost 5 bases, with 4 bases between them. This CDR3 region has 11 residues. This clone was picked up a small number of times. This table comes from immunoSEQ multiplex PCR, and its TCRdb copy is limited to in-frame clones, with some not included. The repertoire has about 98,000 clones, 82% of them found once; the top ten carry 2% to 2.5%. The chain is built from TRBV7-9 and TRBJ2-5; D is unresolved. The sequenced sample consisted of blood. This sequence originates from a man in his 60s in good health. CDR3: CASSFGETQYF. The CDR3 bases are TGTGCCAGCAGCTTCGGGGAGACCCAGTACTTC.